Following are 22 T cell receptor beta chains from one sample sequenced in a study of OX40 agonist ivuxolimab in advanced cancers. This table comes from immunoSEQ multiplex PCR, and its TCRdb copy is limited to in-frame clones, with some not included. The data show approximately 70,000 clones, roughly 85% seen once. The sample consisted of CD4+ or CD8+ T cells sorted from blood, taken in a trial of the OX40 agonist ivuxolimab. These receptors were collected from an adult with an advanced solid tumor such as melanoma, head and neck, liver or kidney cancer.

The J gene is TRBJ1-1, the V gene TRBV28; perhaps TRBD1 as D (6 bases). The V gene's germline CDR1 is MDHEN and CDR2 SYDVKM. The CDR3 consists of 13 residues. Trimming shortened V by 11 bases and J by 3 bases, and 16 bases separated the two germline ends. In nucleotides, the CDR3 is TGTGCCTATCAGGGGCCACGGGACACTGAAGCTTTCTTT. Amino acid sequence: CAYQGPRDTEAFF.

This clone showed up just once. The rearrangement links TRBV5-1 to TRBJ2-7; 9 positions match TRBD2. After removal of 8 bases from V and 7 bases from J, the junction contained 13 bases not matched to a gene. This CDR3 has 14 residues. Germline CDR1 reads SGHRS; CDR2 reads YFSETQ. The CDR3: CASTSSGGGGEQYF. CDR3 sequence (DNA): TGCGCCAGTACTAGTAGCGGGGGAGGTGGGGAGCAGTACTTC.

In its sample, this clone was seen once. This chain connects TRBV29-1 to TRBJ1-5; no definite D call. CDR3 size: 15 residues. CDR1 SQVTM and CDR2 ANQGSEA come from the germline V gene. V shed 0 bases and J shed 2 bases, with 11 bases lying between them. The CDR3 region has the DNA TGCAGCGTTGAAGAGTCGGGTGGAGGCAATCAGCCCCAGCATTTT. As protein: CSVEESGGGNQPQHF.

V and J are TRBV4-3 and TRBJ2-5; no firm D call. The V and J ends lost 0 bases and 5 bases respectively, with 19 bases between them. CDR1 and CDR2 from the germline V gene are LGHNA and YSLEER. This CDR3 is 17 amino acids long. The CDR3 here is CASSQDLPREVRETQYF. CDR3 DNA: TGCGCCAGCAGCCAAGACTTACCCCGAGAGGTTCGGGAGACCCAGTACTTC.

DNA for the CDR3: TGTGCCAGCAGAGGGACTAGCGTTCCAGATACGCAGTATTTT. This translates into CASRGTSVPDTQYF. The chain is built from TRBV6-6 and TRBJ2-3; 10 bases are a match to TRBD2. Germline assignment: CDR1 MNHNY and CDR2 SVGAGI (reference sequence). The V and J ends lost 6 bases and 4 bases, in that order; junction bases with no gene match: 4. This CDR3 comprises 14 residues.

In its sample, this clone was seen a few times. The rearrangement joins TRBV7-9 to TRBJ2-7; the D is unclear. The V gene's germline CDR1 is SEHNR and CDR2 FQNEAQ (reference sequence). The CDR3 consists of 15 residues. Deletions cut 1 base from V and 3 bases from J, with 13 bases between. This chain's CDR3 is CASSLGPPVYYEQYF. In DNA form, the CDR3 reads TGTGCCAGCAGCTTAGGCCCCCCAGTTTACTACGAGCAGTACTTC.

In DNA, the CDR3 is TGTGCCAGCAGCCGACTAGCGGCGGGGAACTATGGCTACACCTTC. This encodes CASSRLAAGNYGYTF. The V gene is TRBV28, the J gene TRBJ1-2; D not certain. The V end lost 6 bases, the J end lost 2 bases, and 16 bases lay between the germline ends. The CDR3 has 15 residues. Germline V gene lookup returns CDR1 MDHEN and CDR2 SYDVKM.

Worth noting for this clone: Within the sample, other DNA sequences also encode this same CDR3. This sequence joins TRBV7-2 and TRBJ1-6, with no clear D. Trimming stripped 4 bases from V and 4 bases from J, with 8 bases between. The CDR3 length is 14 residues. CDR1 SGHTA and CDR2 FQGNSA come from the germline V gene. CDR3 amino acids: CASSSTAYNSPLHF. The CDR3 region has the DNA TGTGCCAGCAGCTCGACGGCTTATAATTCACCCCTCCACTTT.

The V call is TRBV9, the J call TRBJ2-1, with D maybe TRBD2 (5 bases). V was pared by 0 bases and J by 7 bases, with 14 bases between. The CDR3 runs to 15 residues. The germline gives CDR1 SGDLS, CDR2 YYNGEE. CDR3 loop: CASSVVFGRGNEQFF. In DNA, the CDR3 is TGTGCCAGCAGCGTAGTTTTCGGTCGGGGTAATGAGCAGTTCTTC.

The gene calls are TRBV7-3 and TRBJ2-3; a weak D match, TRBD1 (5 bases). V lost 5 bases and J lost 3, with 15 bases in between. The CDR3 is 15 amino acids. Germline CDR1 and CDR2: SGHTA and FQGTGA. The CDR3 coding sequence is TGTGCCAGCAGCCCTCAGGGCGTCGAGACAGATACGCAGTATTTT. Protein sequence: CASSPQGVETDTQYF.

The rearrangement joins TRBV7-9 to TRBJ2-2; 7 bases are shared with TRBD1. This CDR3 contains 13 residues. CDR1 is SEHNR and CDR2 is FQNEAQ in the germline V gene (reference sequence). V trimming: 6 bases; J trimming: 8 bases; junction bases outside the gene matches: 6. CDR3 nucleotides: TGTGCCAGCAGGCCAGACAGGGAAGGGGAGCTGTTTTTT. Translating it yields CASRPDREGELFF.

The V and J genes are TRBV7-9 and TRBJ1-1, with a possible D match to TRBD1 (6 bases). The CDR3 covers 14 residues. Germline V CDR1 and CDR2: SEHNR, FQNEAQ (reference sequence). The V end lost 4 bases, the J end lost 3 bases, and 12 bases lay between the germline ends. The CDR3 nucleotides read TGTGCCAGCAGCTCACAGGGTGGCGACACTGAAGCTTTCTTT. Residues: CASSSQGGDTEAFF.

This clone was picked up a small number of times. The CDR3 is CATSSGRANEKLFF. The CDR3 DNA reads as TGTGCCACCAGTTCGGGGCGGGCTAATGAAAAACTGTTTTTT. This sequence joins TRBV15 and TRBJ1-4, with D possibly being TRBD1 (5 bases). The length of the CDR3 is 14 residues. Germline CDR1 reads LNHNV; CDR2 reads YYDKDF (reference sequence). The V and J ends lost 6 bases and 3 bases respectively, with 11 bases between them.

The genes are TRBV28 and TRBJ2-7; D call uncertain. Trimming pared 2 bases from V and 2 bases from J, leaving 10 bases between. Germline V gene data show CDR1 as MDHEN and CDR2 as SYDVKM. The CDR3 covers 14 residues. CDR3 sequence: CASSLPHGPYEQYF. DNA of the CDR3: TGTGCCAGCAGTTTACCCCACGGACCCTACGAGCAGTACTTC.

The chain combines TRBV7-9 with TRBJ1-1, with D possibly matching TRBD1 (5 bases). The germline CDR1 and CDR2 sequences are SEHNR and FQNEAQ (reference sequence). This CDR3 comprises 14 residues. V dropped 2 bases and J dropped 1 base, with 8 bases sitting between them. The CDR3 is CASSLYQGNTEAFF. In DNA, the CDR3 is TGTGCCAGCAGCTTATATCAGGGGAACACTGAAGCTTTCTTT.

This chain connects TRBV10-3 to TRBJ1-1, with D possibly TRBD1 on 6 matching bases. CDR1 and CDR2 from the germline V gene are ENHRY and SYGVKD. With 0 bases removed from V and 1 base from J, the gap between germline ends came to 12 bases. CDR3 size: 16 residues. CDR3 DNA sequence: TGTGCCATCAGTGAGTCTAGGGGGGCTGGGAACACTGAAGCTTTCTTT. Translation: CAISESRGAGNTEAFF.

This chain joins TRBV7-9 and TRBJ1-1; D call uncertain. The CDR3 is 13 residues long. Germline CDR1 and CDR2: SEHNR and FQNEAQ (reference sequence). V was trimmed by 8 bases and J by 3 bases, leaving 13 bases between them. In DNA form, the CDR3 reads TGTGCCAGCGCTTTAGTCTTGTACACTGAAGCTTTCTTT. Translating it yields CASALVLYTEAFF.

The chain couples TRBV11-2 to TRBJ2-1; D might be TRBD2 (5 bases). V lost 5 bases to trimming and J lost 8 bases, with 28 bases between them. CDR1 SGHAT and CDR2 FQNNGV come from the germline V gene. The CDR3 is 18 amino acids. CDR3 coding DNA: TGTGCCAGCAGCGCGCGGGTCCTCCTCGGGGATCTTCGGCATGAGCAGTTCTTC. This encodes CASSARVLLGDLRHEQFF.

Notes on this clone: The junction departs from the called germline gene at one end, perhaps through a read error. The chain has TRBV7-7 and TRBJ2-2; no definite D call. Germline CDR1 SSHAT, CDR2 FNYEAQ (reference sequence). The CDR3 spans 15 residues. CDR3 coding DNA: TGTGCTAGCAGTCCGAACGGGCTGAACACCGGGGAGCTGTTTTTT. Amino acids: CASSPNGLNTGELFF.

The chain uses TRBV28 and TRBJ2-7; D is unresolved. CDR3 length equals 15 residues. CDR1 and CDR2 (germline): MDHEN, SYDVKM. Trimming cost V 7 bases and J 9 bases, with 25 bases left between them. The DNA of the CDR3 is TGTGCCAGCACCATCAAGGGCCGATCGCTGACTGGGCAGTACTTC. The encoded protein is CASTIKGRSLTGQYF.

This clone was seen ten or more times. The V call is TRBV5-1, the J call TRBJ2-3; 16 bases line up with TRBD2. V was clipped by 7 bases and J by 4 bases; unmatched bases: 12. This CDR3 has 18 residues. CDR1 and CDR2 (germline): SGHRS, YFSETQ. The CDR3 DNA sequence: TGCGCCAGCGGCCCGGGACTAGCGGGGGGGCTTTATCCAGATACGCAGTATTTT. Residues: CASGPGLAGGLYPDTQYF.

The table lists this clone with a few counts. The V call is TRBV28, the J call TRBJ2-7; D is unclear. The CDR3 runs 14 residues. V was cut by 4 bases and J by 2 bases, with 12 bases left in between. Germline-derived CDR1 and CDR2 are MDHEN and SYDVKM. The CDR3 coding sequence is TGTGCCAGCAGTTCATCAAATCCCCCCTACGAGCAGTACTTC. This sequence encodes CASSSSNPPYEQYF.